The 24 T cell receptor beta chains in this list originate from one sample, sequenced in a study of vaccination and CD4 T cells after COVID-19. As to treatment: approximately 10-day PBMC culture with coronavirus spike peptide pools or control peptides (ViraFEST assay). These receptors have no known antigen. The Oncomine TCR Beta short-read assay generated sequence data from the DNA of cultured CD4+ T cells. Using its own MiXCR run on the PCR reads, TCRdb lists one record per CDR3 protein. The table lists about 12,000 distinct CDR3 sequences, roughly 55% of them singletons. Sequenced input: CD4+ T cells from blood, cultured in vitro. These receptors all come from a human donor who had recovered from COVID-19.

The J gene is TRBJ1-1, the V gene TRBV7-9; D ambiguous. Germline V lookup: CDR1 SEHNR, CDR2 FQNEAQ (reference sequence). This CDR3 has 12 residues. Deletions cut 4 bases from V and 3 bases from J, with 6 bases between. CDR3 loop: CASSSLYTEAFF. The CDR3 DNA follows: TGTGCCAGCAGCTCATTGTACACTGAAGCTTTCTTT.

V usage is TRBV7-3 and J usage is TRBJ1-2; D may be TRBD1 (6 bases). The CDR3 extends over 15 amino acids. Trimming shortened V by 1 base and J by 4 bases, and 13 bases separated the two germline ends. The germline V gene encodes CDR1 SGHTA and CDR2 FQGTGA. DNA of the CDR3: TGTGCCAGCAGCTTAAGTCCGGGGACAAGCTATGGCTACACCTTC. Translated, it gives CASSLSPGTSYGYTF. The variable domain in full, completed from reference TRBV7-3 and TRBJ1-2, reads GAGVSQTPSNKVTEKGKYVELRCDPISGHTALYWYRQSLGQGPEFLIYFQGTGAADDSGLPNDRFFAVRPEGSVSTLKIQRTERGDSAVYLCASSLSPGTSYGYTFGSGTRLTVV.

The chain couples TRBV12-3 or TRBV12-4 to TRBJ1-2, with a possible D match to TRBD1 (5 bases). V was clipped by 3 bases and J by 7 bases, with 9 bases between them. There are 12 residues in the CDR3. CDR3 sequence (DNA): TGTGCCAGCAGTTTGGGGGGGTTTGGCTACACCTTC. Translating it yields CASSLGGFGYTF.

This clonotype was observed a handful of times. This chain joins TRBV10-3 and TRBJ2-3; no clear D gene. Trimming stripped 0 bases from V and 6 bases from J, with 4 bases between. This CDR3 comprises 12 residues. The germline CDR1 and CDR2 sequences are ENHRY and SYGVKD. CDR3 protein: CAISESRDTQYF. CDR3 sequence (DNA): TGTGCCATCAGTGAGTCCAGGGATACGCAGTATTTT.

The chain's CDR3 is CASSGGRNTEAFF. The CDR3 DNA follows: TGTGCCAGCAGTGGGGGTCGGAACACTGAAGCTTTCTTT. This chain uses TRBV2 with TRBJ1-1; D gene uncertain. V was trimmed by 4 bases and J by 1 base, leaving 7 bases between them. The CDR3 covers 13 residues. Per the germline V gene, CDR1 is SNHLY and CDR2 is FYNNEI.

The rearrangement uses TRBV28 and TRBJ2-4; D is undetermined. The germline gives CDR1 MDHEN, CDR2 SYDVKM. The CDR3 length is 13 residues. V lost 2 bases and J lost 1, with 3 bases in between. This CDR3 reads CASSLTAKNIQYF. In DNA, the CDR3 is TGTGCCAGCAGTTTAACGGCCAAAAACATTCAGTACTTC.

V usage is TRBV6-5 and J usage is TRBJ2-7; TRBD2 agrees at 8 bases. Trimming at V came to 2 bases and at J to 2 bases, leaving 14 bases not matched to a gene. The CDR3 sequence is 18 residues long. Germline loops: CDR1 MNHEY, CDR2 SVGAGI. CDR3 DNA sequence: TGTGCCAGCAGTTACATGGTCAGCGGAATTAGCGGGACCTACGAGCAGTACTTC. As protein: CASSYMVSGISGTYEQYF.

The V gene is TRBV20-1, the J gene TRBJ2-3; no firm D call. V lost 5 bases and J lost 5, with 8 bases in between. CDR3 length equals 11 residues. The germline V gene encodes CDR1 DFQATT and CDR2 SNEGSKA (reference sequence). CDR3 region: CSAEHQDTQYF. CDR3 nucleotide sequence: TGCAGTGCTGAACACCAAGATACGCAGTATTTT.

The chain recombines TRBV7-8 with TRBJ2-5; D not certain. This CDR3 has 13 residues. Looked up from germline, CDR1 is SGHVS and CDR2 is FQNEAQ. V was cut by 1 base and J by 3 bases, with 6 bases left in between. The CDR3 spells CASSLVRKETQYF. For the CDR3, the DNA is TGTGCCAGCAGCTTAGTTAGAAAAGAGACCCAGTACTTC.

The chain couples TRBV20-1 to TRBJ2-7; 8 bases agree with TRBD2. The CDR3 spans 14 residues. Unmatched junction bases numbered 8, after V lost 2 bases and J lost 5 bases. Germline V gene sequence: CDR1 DFQATT, CDR2 SNEGSKA (reference sequence). The CDR3, as DNA: TGCAGTGCTAGACGTACTAGCGGACGCGACGAGCAGTACTTC. It yields the protein CSARRTSGRDEQYF.

V gene TRBV5-4 combines with J gene TRBJ2-7; TRBD1 agrees at 9 bases. CDR3 length: 15 amino acids. V lost 4 bases to trimming and J lost 12 bases; unmatched junction nucleotides: 17. Germline V gene data show CDR1 as SGHNT and CDR2 as YYREEE (reference sequence). CDR3 nucleotide sequence: TGTGCCAGCAGCGTTCGAACAGGGGGCGCGGTTTATCGGTACTTC. This encodes CASSVRTGGAVYRYF.

The V call is TRBV30, the J call TRBJ2-5; 7 bases are shared with TRBD2. The length of the CDR3 is 15 residues. J was trimmed by 3 bases and V by 0 bases; bases with no gene match: 7. CDR1 is GTSNPN, CDR2 SVGIG, per germline (reference sequence). The CDR3 DNA sequence: TGTGCCTGGAGTGTACCGGGGGGACTCAAAGAGACCCAGTACTTC. As protein: CAWSVPGGLKETQYF.

This clonotype was observed a single time. V and J are TRBV19 and TRBJ2-1, with TRBD2 matching 13 bases. This CDR3 has 15 amino acids. V gave up 5 bases and J gave up 9 bases; unmatched junction bases: 7. Germline CDR1 and CDR2: LNHDA and SQIVND (reference sequence). The CDR3 nucleotides read TGTGCCAGTAGTCCAACTAGCGGGAGGGTCGGTGAGCAGTTCTTC. This gives the protein CASSPTSGRVGEQFF. The variable domain in full, completed from reference TRBV19 and TRBJ2-1, reads DGGITQSPKYLFRKEGQNVTLSCEQNLNHDAMYWYRQDPGQGLRLIYYSQIVNDFQKGDIAEGYSVSREKKESFPLTVTSAQKNPTAFYLCASSPTSGRVGEQFFGPGTRLTVL.

V gene TRBV4-2 combines with J gene TRBJ2-7, with 10 bases aligning to TRBD2. Germline V CDR1 and CDR2: LGHNA, YNFKEQ. Trimming at V came to 5 bases and at J to 4 bases, leaving 5 bases not matched to a gene. The CDR3 extends over 14 amino acids. In DNA, the CDR3 is TGTGCCAGCAGCACTAGCGGGACGTTATACGAGCAGTACTTC. Its protein is CASSTSGTLYEQYF.

The chain couples TRBV6-1 to TRBJ2-7, with D uncertain. The germline V and J ends were trimmed by 5 bases and 7 bases, with 9 bases remaining between them. This CDR3 comprises 11 residues. Germline V gene lookup returns CDR1 MNHNS and CDR2 SASEGT. CDR3: CASSRFGEQYF. The DNA for the CDR3 is TGTGCCAGCAGTAGGTTTGGAGAGCAGTACTTC.

The rearrangement links TRBV15 to TRBJ2-3, with TRBD1 as a possible D gene (5 bases). In germline, CDR1 is LNHNV, CDR2 YYDKDF (reference sequence). The CDR3 loop spans 14 amino acids. Between the trimmed V and J ends, which lost 0 bases and 6 bases, there was a span of 10 bases. The CDR3 coding sequence is TGTGCCACCAGCAGAGACAGGGCCTTGGATACGCAGTATTTT. It specifies CATSRDRALDTQYF.

The CDR3, as DNA: TGTGCCAGCAGCGGACAGGGGGATGTCAATGAGCAGTTCTTC. It yields the protein CASSGQGDVNEQFF. V gene TRBV25-1 combines with J gene TRBJ2-1, with 10 bases aligning to TRBD1. Trimming cost V 6 bases and J 6 bases; bases outside gene matches: 5. Germline CDR1 is MGHDK and CDR2 is SYGVNS. The length of the CDR3 is 14 residues.

This sequence joins TRBV20-1 and TRBJ2-3; 9 bases line up with TRBD2. Trimming at V came to 0 bases and at J to 1 base, leaving 2 bases not matched to a gene. Germline V gene sequence: CDR1 DFQATT, CDR2 SNEGSKA (reference sequence). CDR3 length: 15 residues. The CDR3 loop is CSARDSGRGTDTQYF. In DNA form, the CDR3 reads TGCAGTGCTAGAGATAGCGGGAGAGGCACAGATACGCAGTATTTT.

The rearrangement links TRBV7-6 to TRBJ1-2; D call uncertain. Trimming removed 3 bases from V and 6 bases from J, with 14 bases in between. Germline CDR1 and CDR2: SGHVS and FNYEAQ. The CDR3 covers 14 residues. As DNA, the CDR3 is TGTGCCAGCAGCTTCGCCTACAGAAGACATGGCTACACCTTC. This encodes CASSFAYRRHGYTF.

This clonotype was seen a single time. An end of the junction does not agree with germline; a read error may underlie this. The rearrangement uses TRBV5-8 and TRBJ1-1; no clear D gene. CDR3 length: 12 amino acids. Germline V gene sequence: CDR1 SGHTS, CDR2 YDEGEE. CDR3 in DNA: TGTGCCAGCAGGGCGATGAACACTGAAGCTCTCTTT. Encoded protein: CASRAMNTEALF.

The CDR3 sequence is CSARDITGQTLYSNQPQHF. CDR3 nucleotides: TGCAGTGCTAGAGATATAACAGGGCAGACCCTTTATAGCAATCAGCCCCAGCATTTT. This sequence joins TRBV20-1 and TRBJ1-5, with D perhaps matching TRBD1 (6 bases). Looked up from germline, CDR1 is DFQATT and CDR2 is SNEGSKA (reference sequence). The V end was cut by 0 bases, the J end by 0 bases, with 21 bases between. The CDR3 runs 19 residues.

The rearrangement joins TRBV2 to TRBJ2-7; 8 nucleotides align to TRBD1. V shed 4 bases and J 3 bases; nucleotides not matched to a gene: 11. Germline V gives CDR1 SNHLY, CDR2 FYNNEI. The CDR3 is 16 residues long. The CDR3 region has the DNA TGTGCCAGCAGTGGTCTCTCGGCAGGGGGCCACTACGAGCAGTACTTC. Its translation: CASSGLSAGGHYEQYF.

The V and J genes are TRBV7-9 and TRBJ2-5, with 9 bases fitting TRBD1. The CDR3 is 17 amino acids. Trimming removed 5 bases from V and 4 bases from J; junction bases left unmatched: 14. Germline CDR1 and CDR2: SEHNR and FQNEAQ (reference sequence). The CDR3 DNA follows: TGTGCCAGCAGCCAGACCGGGACAGGGAAGAAGGGAGAGACCCAGTACTTC. This sequence encodes CASSQTGTGKKGETQYF.

This clonotype was counted a single time. This rearrangement joins TRBV7-2 to TRBJ1-1; TRBD1 aligns across 7 bases. The germline V gene encodes CDR1 SGHTA and CDR2 FQGNSA. J was trimmed by 4 bases and V by 6 bases; bases with no gene match: 11. The CDR3 runs to 15 residues. This chain's CDR3 is CASSYNNRGGTEAFF. In DNA, the CDR3 is TGTGCCAGCAGTTATAACAACAGGGGTGGCACTGAAGCTTTCTTT.